This note documents a single TCR beta chain sequence. In germline, CDR1 is LGHDT, CDR2 YNNKEL (reference sequence). There are 14 residues in the CDR3. V shed 3 bases, J shed 8 bases, and the junction held 4 bases outside the gene matches. This sample stems from a study of blood T cell repertoires in COVID-19. About the research overall: The United States, Italy and Spain supplied acute and convalescent COVID-19 samples. Sources were T cells, B-cell-depleted T cells, or PBMCs; the material itself was cDNA or gDNA.

Original methodology: Reference gene primers were amplified, and this amplification served to estimate nucleated cell counts. Only in-frame clones appear in the TCRdb table, and some are missing; sequencing was by immunoSEQ multiplex PCR. For V, J and clone size, that table is used; D and trimming come from the DNA. The sample includes 100,000 to 120,000 clones, just over 70% of them seen just once. This receptor was obtained from a woman in her 40s with acute or convalescent COVID-19. The sample was peripheral blood. The chain combines TRBV3-1 (or the pseudogene TRBV3-2) with TRBJ2-4; 10 positions match TRBD1. CDR3 sequence (DNA): TGTGCCAGCAGCCATCGAGGACAGGGGGACATTCAGTACTTC. This gives the protein CASSHRGQGDIQYF.